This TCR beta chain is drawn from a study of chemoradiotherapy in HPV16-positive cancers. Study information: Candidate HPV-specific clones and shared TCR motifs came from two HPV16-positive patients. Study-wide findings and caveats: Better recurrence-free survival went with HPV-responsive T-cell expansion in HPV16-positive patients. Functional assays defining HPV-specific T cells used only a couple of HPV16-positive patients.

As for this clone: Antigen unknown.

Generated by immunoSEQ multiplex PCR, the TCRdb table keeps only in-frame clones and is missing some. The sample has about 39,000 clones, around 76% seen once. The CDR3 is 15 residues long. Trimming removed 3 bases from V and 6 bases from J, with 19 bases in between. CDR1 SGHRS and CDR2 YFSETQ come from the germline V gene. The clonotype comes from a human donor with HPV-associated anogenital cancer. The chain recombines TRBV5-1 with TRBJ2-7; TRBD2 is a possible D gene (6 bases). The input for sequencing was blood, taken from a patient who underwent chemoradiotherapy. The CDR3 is CASSSAITTRSEQYF. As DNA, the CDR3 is TGCGCCAGCAGCTCGGCGATTACGACTAGATCCGAGCAGTACTTC. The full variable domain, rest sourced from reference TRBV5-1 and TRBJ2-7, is KAGVTQTPRYLIKTRGQQVTLSCSPISGHRSVSWYQQTPGQGLQFLFEYFSETQRNKGNFPGRFSGRQFSNSRSEMNVSTLELGDSALYLCASSSAITTRSEQYFGPGTRLTVT.